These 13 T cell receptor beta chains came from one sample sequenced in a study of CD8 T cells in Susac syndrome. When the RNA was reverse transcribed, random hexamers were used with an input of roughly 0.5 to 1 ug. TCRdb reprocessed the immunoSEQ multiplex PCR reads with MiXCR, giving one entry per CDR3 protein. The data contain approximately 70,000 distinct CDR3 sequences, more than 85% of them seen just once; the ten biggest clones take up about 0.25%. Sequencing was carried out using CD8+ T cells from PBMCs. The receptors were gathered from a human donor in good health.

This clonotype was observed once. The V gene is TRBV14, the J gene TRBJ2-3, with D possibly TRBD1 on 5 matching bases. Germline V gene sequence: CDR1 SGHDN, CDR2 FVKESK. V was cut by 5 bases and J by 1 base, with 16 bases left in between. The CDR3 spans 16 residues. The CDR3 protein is CASSSFSGRGTDTQYF. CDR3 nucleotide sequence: TGTGCCAGCAGCTCCTTTTCGGGCAGGGGCACAGATACGCAGTATTTT. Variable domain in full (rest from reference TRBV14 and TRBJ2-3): EAGVTQFPSHSVIEKGQTVTLRCDPISGHDNLYWYRRVMGKEIKFLLHFVKESKQDESGMPNNRFLAERTGGTYSTLKVQPAELEDSGVYFCASSSFSGRGTDTQYFGPGTRLTVL.

CDR3: CASSPSLGGASAGELFF. The CDR3 DNA follows: TGCGCCAGCAGCCCCAGCCTGGGCGGGGCCAGCGCCGGGGAGCTGTTTTTT. The chain uses TRBV4-3 and TRBJ2-2, with a tentative D call TRBD2 (6 bases). The V and J ends lost 4 bases and 6 bases respectively, with 21 bases between them. Germline V CDR1 and CDR2: LGHNA, YSLEER. The CDR3 has 17 residues.

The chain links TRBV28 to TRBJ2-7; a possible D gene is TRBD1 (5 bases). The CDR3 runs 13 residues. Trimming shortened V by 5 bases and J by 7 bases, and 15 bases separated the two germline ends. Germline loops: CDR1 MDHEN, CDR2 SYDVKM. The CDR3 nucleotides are TGTGCCAGCAGTCCAAGGGGCAGGAATGAGCAGTACGTC. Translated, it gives CASSPRGRNEQYV.

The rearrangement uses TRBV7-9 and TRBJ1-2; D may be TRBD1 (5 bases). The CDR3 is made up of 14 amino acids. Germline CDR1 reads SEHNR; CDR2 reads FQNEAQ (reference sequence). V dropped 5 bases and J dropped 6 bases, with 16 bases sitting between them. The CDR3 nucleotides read TGTGCCAGCAGCCTTAGCGGGGGGACGGATGGCTACACCTTC. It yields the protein CASSLSGGTDGYTF.

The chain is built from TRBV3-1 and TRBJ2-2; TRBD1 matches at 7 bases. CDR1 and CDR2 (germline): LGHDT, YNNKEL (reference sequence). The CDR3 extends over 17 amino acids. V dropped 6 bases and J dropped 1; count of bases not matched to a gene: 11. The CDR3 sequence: CASRPVHGTVNTGELFF. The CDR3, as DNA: TGTGCCAGCAGACCTGTTCATGGGACAGTGAACACCGGGGAGCTGTTTTTT. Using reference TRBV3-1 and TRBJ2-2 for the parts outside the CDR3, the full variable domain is DTAVSQTPKYLVTQMGNDKSIKCEQNLGHDTMYWYKQDSKKFLKIMFSYNNKELIINETVPNRFSPKSPDKAHLNLHINSLELGDSAVYFCASRPVHGTVNTGELFFGEGSRLTVL.

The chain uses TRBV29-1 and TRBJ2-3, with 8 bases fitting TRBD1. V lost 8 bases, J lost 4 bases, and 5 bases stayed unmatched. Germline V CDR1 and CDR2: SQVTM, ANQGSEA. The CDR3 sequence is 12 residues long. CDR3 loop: CSTGGRSDTQYF. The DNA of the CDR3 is TGCAGCACAGGGGGGCGTTCAGATACGCAGTATTTT.

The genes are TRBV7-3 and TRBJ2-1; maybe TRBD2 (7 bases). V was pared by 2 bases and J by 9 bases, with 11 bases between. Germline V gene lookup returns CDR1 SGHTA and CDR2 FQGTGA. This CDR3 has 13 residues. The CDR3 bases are TGTGCCAGCAGCTTAGGGGGGGCGAGTGAGCAGTTCTTC. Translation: CASSLGGASEQFF.

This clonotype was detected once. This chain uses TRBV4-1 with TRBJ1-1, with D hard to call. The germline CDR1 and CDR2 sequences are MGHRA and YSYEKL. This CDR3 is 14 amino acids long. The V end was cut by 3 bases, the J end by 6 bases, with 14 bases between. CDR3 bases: TGCGCCAGCAGCCAGCGGCCACCCTCTCCTGAAGCTTTCTTT. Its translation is CASSQRPPSPEAFF.

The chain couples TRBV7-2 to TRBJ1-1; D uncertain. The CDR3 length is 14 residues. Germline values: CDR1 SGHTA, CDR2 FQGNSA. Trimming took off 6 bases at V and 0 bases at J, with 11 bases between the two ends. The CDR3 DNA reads TGTGCCAGCAGTCCCCTGGCCATGAACACTGAAGCTTTCTTT. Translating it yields CASSPLAMNTEAFF.

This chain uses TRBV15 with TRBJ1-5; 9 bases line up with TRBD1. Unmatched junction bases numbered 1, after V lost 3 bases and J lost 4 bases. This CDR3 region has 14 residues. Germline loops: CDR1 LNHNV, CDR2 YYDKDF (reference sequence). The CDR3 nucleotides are TGTGCCACCAGCAGGGACAGGGGAAATCAGCCCCAGCATTTT. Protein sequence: CATSRDRGNQPQHF.

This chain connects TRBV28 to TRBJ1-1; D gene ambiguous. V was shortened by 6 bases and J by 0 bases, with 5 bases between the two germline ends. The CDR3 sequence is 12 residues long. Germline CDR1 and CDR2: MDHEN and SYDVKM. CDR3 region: CASRTLNTEAFF. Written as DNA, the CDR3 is TGTGCCAGCAGAACCTTGAACACTGAAGCTTTCTTT. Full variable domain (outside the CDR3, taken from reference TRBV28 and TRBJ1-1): DVKVTQSSRYLVKRTGEKVFLECVQDMDHENMFWYRQDPGLGLRLIYFSYDVKMKEKGDIPEGYSVSREKKERFSLILESASTNQTSMYLCASRTLNTEAFFGQGTRLTVV.

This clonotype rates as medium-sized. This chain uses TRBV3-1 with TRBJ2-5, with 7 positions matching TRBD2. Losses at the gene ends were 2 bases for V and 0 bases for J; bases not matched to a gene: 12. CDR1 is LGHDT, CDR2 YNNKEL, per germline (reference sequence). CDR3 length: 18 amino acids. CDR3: CASSQLRTGGIYQETQYF. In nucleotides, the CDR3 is TGTGCCAGCAGCCAACTTAGGACCGGGGGGATTTACCAAGAGACCCAGTACTTC.

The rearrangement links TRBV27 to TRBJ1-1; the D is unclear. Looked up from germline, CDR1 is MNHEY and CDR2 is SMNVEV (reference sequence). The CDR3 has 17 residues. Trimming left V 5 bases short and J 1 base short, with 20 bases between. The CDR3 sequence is CASSPPLGSARNTEAFF. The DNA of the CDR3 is TGTGCCAGCAGTCCGCCCCTGGGGTCGGCAAGGAACACTGAAGCTTTCTTT.